One sample yielded the 31 T cell receptor beta chains listed below, sequenced in a study of CD8 T cells in ankylosing spondylitis listed by TCRdb under 2017. Libraries were built with 5' RACE. Sequencing relied on an Illumina HiSeq 2500. The raw public reads went through TCRdb reprocessing: fastp at Q25, MiXCR clone calling, in-frame beta chains kept. Rows are combined by CDR3 protein, so each entry shows the most common genes and DNA. For this sample the table gives around 300,000 distinct CDR3 sequences, of which roughly 14% were detected only once. The ten largest clones represent less than 1.1% of the sample. The sample consisted of blood, either unsorted or a sorted T cell fraction (not recorded which). Source of these receptors: a male donor with ankylosing spondylitis or in good health (not recorded which).

This chain uses TRBV7-9 with TRBJ1-2; TRBD1 agrees at 7 bases. The CDR3 sequence is 15 residues long. The V and J ends lost 7 bases and 4 bases, in that order; junction bases with no gene match: 12. Germline CDR1 reads SEHNR; CDR2 reads FQNEAQ (reference sequence). The CDR3 DNA follows: TGTGCCAGCACCCCATCGACAGGGAGTTCCTATGGCTACACCTTC. Amino acids: CASTPSTGSSYGYTF.

The chain recombines TRBV18 with TRBJ2-1, with 9 bases that match TRBD1. CDR1 and CDR2 from the germline V gene are KGHSH and LQKENI. The junction had 6 bases not matched to a gene; V was cut back by 3 bases and J by 6 bases. CDR3 length equals 15 residues. CDR3: CASSPGDRDVNEQFF. CDR3 nucleotide sequence: TGTGCCAGCTCACCTGGGGACAGGGACGTCAATGAGCAGTTCTTC.

In this sample, this clonotype turned up once. The chain uses TRBV12-3 or TRBV12-4 and TRBJ1-3; D remains unclear. Trimming took off 5 bases at V and 2 bases at J, with 13 bases between the two ends. The CDR3 totals 15 residues. The CDR3 DNA is TGTGCCAGCAGTGGACGGTACCCTGCTGGAAACACCATATATTTT. This gives the protein CASSGRYPAGNTIYF.

The table lists this clonotype with many counts. The chain joins TRBV6-5 to TRBJ2-2; D ambiguous. The germline CDR1 and CDR2 sequences are MNHEY and SVGAGI. The CDR3 sequence is 13 residues long. V dropped 2 bases and J dropped 3 bases, with 4 bases sitting between them. In nucleotides, the CDR3 is TGTGCCAGCAGTTACGGAGACACCGGGGAGCTGTTTTTT. Amino acid sequence: CASSYGDTGELFF.

The chain combines TRBV10-3 with TRBJ1-1; the D gene is possibly TRBD1 (5 bases). Trimming took 6 bases from V and 5 from J, leaving 19 bases between them. This CDR3 contains 15 residues. Per germline, CDR1 ENHRY and CDR2 SYGVKD. The CDR3 sequence: CAIRQRWGDGTEAFF. In nucleotides, the CDR3 is TGTGCCATCAGGCAACGGTGGGGGGACGGGACTGAAGCTTTCTTT.

The chain links TRBV20-1 to TRBJ2-2; D gene ambiguous. Germline lookup yields CDR1 DFQATT and CDR2 SNEGSKA (reference sequence). This CDR3 comprises 11 residues. V was shortened by 1 base and J by 7 bases, with 4 bases between the two germline ends. The CDR3 nucleotides read TGCAGTGCTAGAGCGCTCGGGGAGCTGTTTTTT. It codes for CSARALGELFF.

The J gene is TRBJ1-2, the V gene TRBV5-1, with a possible D match to TRBD1 (5 bases). V lost 0 bases and J 6 bases, leaving 12 bases between the germline ends. The germline V gene encodes CDR1 SGHRS and CDR2 YFSETQ. This CDR3 is built from 14 residues. The CDR3 reads CASSLARVDDGYTF. The DNA for the CDR3 is TGCGCCAGCAGCTTGGCCAGGGTAGACGATGGCTACACCTTC.

The chain employs TRBV14 and TRBJ2-1, with a weak D call TRBD1 (5 bases). Per the germline V gene, CDR1 is SGHDN and CDR2 is FVKESK. This CDR3 contains 15 residues. V lost 2 bases and J lost 6, with 14 bases in between. For the CDR3, the DNA is TGTGCCAGCAGCCAATTAAAACAGGTCGGCAATGAGCAGTTCTTC. It is translated as CASSQLKQVGNEQFF.

This clonotype was observed many times. V gene TRBV5-1 combines with J gene TRBJ1-1; maybe TRBD1 (5 bases). Germline V gene data show CDR1 as SGHRS and CDR2 as YFSETQ. This CDR3 comprises 17 residues. Trimming pared 1 base from V and 1 base from J, leaving 17 bases between. The CDR3 bases are TGCGCCAGCAGCTTGACTGGGACCGGAGGGACGAACACTGAAGCTTTCTTT. This gives the protein CASSLTGTGGTNTEAFF.

In its sample, this clonotype was seen a few times. V gene TRBV20-1 combines with J gene TRBJ2-1; D possibly corresponds to TRBD1 (5 bases). This CDR3 spans 15 amino acids. The V end was cut by 0 bases, the J end by 6 bases, with 15 bases between. CDR1 and CDR2 (germline): DFQATT, SNEGSKA (reference sequence). CDR3 DNA: TGCAGTGCTAGAGATATCCAGGGCGCATCCAATGAGCAGTTCTTC. Translating it yields CSARDIQGASNEQFF.

This chain links TRBV27 with TRBJ2-5; the match to TRBD2 covers 13 bases. Germline values: CDR1 MNHEY, CDR2 SMNVEV (reference sequence). V shed 5 bases, J shed 5 bases, and the junction held 11 bases outside the gene matches. The CDR3 contains 17 residues. CDR3 in amino acids: CASSPWTSGRRSETQYF. The CDR3 bases are TGTGCCAGCAGTCCTTGGACTAGCGGGAGAAGGAGTGAGACCCAGTACTTC.

This clonotype was counted ten times or more. This CDR3 is CATSDPGTSGSYPYNEQFF. The CDR3 nucleotides read TGTGCCACCAGTGATCCGGGGACTAGCGGGAGTTACCCCTACAATGAGCAGTTCTTC. This chain links TRBV24-1 with TRBJ2-1, with 14 positions matching TRBD2. The length of the CDR3 is 19 residues. With 3 bases clipped from V and 2 bases from J, the junction kept 8 bases outside the gene matches. CDR1 is KGHDR, CDR2 SFDVKD, per germline.

This clonotype showed up many times. The chain employs TRBV7-9 and TRBJ2-7; a weak D match, TRBD2 (6 bases). The CDR3 spans 14 residues. V was clipped by 7 bases and J by 2 bases, with 15 bases between them. CDR1 and CDR2 (germline): SEHNR, FQNEAQ (reference sequence). The CDR3 DNA sequence: TGTGCCAGCACCCCTCGGGCGGGGACCTACGAGCAGTACTTC. Its translation: CASTPRAGTYEQYF.

This chain uses TRBV10-3 with TRBJ2-7, with TRBD1 matching 7 bases. Trimming took 7 bases from V and 2 from J; bases not matched to a gene: 5. CDR1 and CDR2 from the germline V gene are ENHRY and SYGVKD. This CDR3 is built from 13 residues. CDR3 DNA sequence: TGTGCCATCAAGGGGACAGAGGCCTACGAGCAGTACTTC. Amino acid sequence: CAIKGTEAYEQYF.

This clonotype was observed a handful of times. CDR3 region: CASSPRSGGANEQFF. CDR3 coding DNA: TGTGCCAGCAGCCCTCGCAGCGGGGGGGCGAATGAGCAGTTCTTC. The rearrangement joins TRBV7-2 to TRBJ2-1; TRBD2 agrees at 10 bases. Germline V gene data show CDR1 as SGHTA and CDR2 as FQGNSA. This CDR3 has 15 residues. The V and J ends lost 5 bases and 7 bases, in that order; junction bases with no gene match: 8.

The chain has TRBV29-1 and TRBJ1-1; D gene unclear. Looked up from germline, CDR1 is SQVTM and CDR2 is ANQGSEA. The length of the CDR3 is 14 residues. The V gene lost 5 bases and the J gene lost 0 bases, with 13 bases spanning the gap. This chain's CDR3 is CSVRSGGLNTEAFF. In nucleotides, the CDR3 is TGCAGCGTTCGGTCGGGCGGGTTGAACACTGAAGCTTTCTTT.

This clonotype was detected only a few times. The CDR3 region has the DNA TGTGCCAGCAGCCTCCAAATTCCGGCGGAAGGCTACACCTTC. Its translation is CASSLQIPAEGYTF. The chain employs TRBV9 and TRBJ1-2, with D unresolved. CDR3 length: 14 amino acids. Trimming pared 4 bases from V and 8 bases from J, leaving 18 bases between. Germline V lookup: CDR1 SGDLS, CDR2 YYNGEE.

The V and J genes are TRBV3-1 and TRBJ1-2, with 7 bases identical to TRBD1. CDR3 length: 18 residues. The ends lost 2 bases at V and 2 bases at J; junction bases unmatched: 14. Germline values: CDR1 LGHDT, CDR2 YNNKEL (reference sequence). The CDR3, as DNA: TGTGCCAGCAGCCAACAGACTAATGACAGGGAACACAACTATGGCTACACCTTC. Its protein product is CASSQQTNDREHNYGYTF.

This clonotype was observed a handful of times. V gene TRBV21-1 combines with J gene TRBJ1-2; the D call TRBD1 from the table was never checked on the DNA. TRBV21-1 is assigned pseudogene status. CDR3 size: 16 residues. Written as DNA, the CDR3 is TGTGCCAGCAGCGCCCCCTTGGCAACCCTTAACTATGGCTACACCTTC. It encodes CASSAPLATLNYGYTF.

Many counts were recorded for this clonotype. The J gene is TRBJ1-4, the V gene TRBV12-3 or TRBV12-4; D not resolved. CDR3 length: 14 amino acids. V was shortened by 6 bases and J by 5 bases, with 13 bases between the two germline ends. In DNA, the CDR3 is TGTGCCAGCAGGGTCACTCAGGAGAATGAAAAACTGTTTTTT. It specifies CASRVTQENEKLFF.

J is TRBJ2-3 and V is TRBV6-2 or TRBV6-3, with D perhaps matching TRBD2 (5 bases). The CDR3 loop spans 15 amino acids. Trimming shortened V by 3 bases and J by 5 bases, and 15 bases separated the two germline ends. Germline loops: CDR1 MNHEY, CDR2 SVGEGT. The CDR3 bases are TGTGCCAGCAGTTATAGCCAGGACGGGAAAGATACGCAGTATTTT. It yields the protein CASSYSQDGKDTQYF.

This clonotype was counted between two and nine times. V is TRBV24-1 and J is TRBJ2-3, with D unclear. The ends were cut back, 3 bases at V and 6 bases at J, with 9 bases in the middle. This CDR3 spans 13 amino acids. Germline V CDR1 and CDR2: KGHDR, SFDVKD. The CDR3, as DNA: TGTGCCACCAGTGATCCCACAGTGGATACGCAGTATTTT. Translated, it gives CATSDPTVDTQYF.

In this sample, this clonotype turned up many times. The chain recombines TRBV12-3 or TRBV12-4 with TRBJ1-6; maybe TRBD1 (5 bases). V was trimmed by 2 bases and J by 6 bases, leaving 8 bases between them. This CDR3 has 14 residues. CDR3 coding DNA: TGTGCCAGCAGTTTAAGGCAGGGTAATTCACCCCTCCACTTT. It codes for CASSLRQGNSPLHF.

This clonotype was observed a handful of times. V usage is TRBV5-6 and J usage is TRBJ1-2; 10 bases are shared with TRBD1. In germline, CDR1 is SGHDT, CDR2 YYEEEE. With V trimmed by 6 bases and J by 3 bases, 11 bases remained unmatched. The CDR3 runs 16 residues. CDR3 nucleotide sequence: TGTGCCAGCACACCACAAACCGGGACAGGGGACTATGGCTACACCTTC. It is translated as CASTPQTGTGDYGYTF. Filled out from reference TRBV5-6 and TRBJ1-2, the complete variable domain reads DAGVTQSPTHLIKTRGQQVTLRCSPKSGHDTVSWYQQALGQGPQFIFQYYEEEERQRGNFPDRFSGHQFPNYSSELNVNALLLGDSALYLCASTPQTGTGDYGYTFGSGTRLTVV.

The chain has TRBV3-1 and TRBJ1-2; no clear D. This CDR3 has 14 residues. Germline values: CDR1 LGHDT, CDR2 YNNKEL (reference sequence). The germline V and J ends were trimmed by 4 bases and 5 bases, with 14 bases remaining between them. CDR3 nucleotide sequence: TGTGCCAGCAGCCTAAACCCGGGCCCTTATGGCTACACCTTC. Its translation: CASSLNPGPYGYTF.

The chain employs TRBV5-1 and TRBJ1-2; 7 bases map to TRBD1. The CDR3 totals 14 residues. Per the germline V gene, CDR1 is SGHRS and CDR2 is YFSETQ. The V gene end was trimmed by 2 bases and the J gene end by 5 bases; junction bases not matched to a gene: 6. CDR3 region: CASSFGEQGYGYTF. CDR3 coding DNA: TGCGCCAGCAGCTTTGGGGAACAGGGGTATGGCTACACCTTC. The variable domain in full, with the rest retrieved from reference TRBV5-1 and TRBJ1-2, is KAGVTQTPRYLIKTRGQQVTLSCSPISGHRSVSWYQQTPGQGLQFLFEYFSETQRNKGNFPGRFSGRQFSNSRSEMNVSTLELGDSALYLCASSFGEQGYGYTFGSGTRLTVV.

The chain is built from TRBV6-4 and TRBJ2-1, with D possibly matching TRBD2 (5 bases). With 0 bases removed from V and 2 bases from J, the gap between germline ends came to 8 bases. This CDR3 is built from 15 residues. Germline V gene sequence: CDR1 MRHNA, CDR2 SNTAGT. The CDR3 sequence is CASSDSASPYNEQFF. Written as DNA, the CDR3 is TGTGCCAGCAGTGACTCGGCTAGCCCCTACAATGAGCAGTTCTTC.

This clonotype was found a few times. V usage is TRBV4-1 and J usage is TRBJ2-1; 14 bases match TRBD2. Trimming took 2 bases from V and 1 from J; bases not matched to a gene: 10. Germline values: CDR1 MGHRA, CDR2 YSYEKL. The CDR3 spans 20 residues. Written as DNA, the CDR3 is TGCGCCAGCAGCCAAAGGACTAGCGGGAGGCCACCTACTTCCTACAATGAGCAGTTCTTC. Protein product: CASSQRTSGRPPTSYNEQFF.

This chain uses TRBV2 with TRBJ2-3; D is undetermined. CDR3 length: 17 amino acids. Between the trimmed V and J ends, which lost 6 bases and 0 bases, there was a span of 19 bases. The germline CDR1 and CDR2 sequences are SNHLY and FYNNEI. The CDR3 reads CASRQLGPLTSTDTQYF. The CDR3 bases are TGTGCCAGCAGACAACTCGGGCCCCTAACTAGCACAGATACGCAGTATTTT.

The chain employs TRBV7-9 and TRBJ2-1; TRBD2 aligns across 7 bases. Germline CDR1 reads SEHNR; CDR2 reads FQNEAQ (reference sequence). The CDR3 has 15 amino acids. Trimming removed 3 bases from V and 9 bases from J; junction bases left unmatched: 11. CDR3 amino acids: CASSFLTSSGSEQFF. CDR3 nucleotide sequence: TGTGCCAGCAGCTTCCTCACGTCTAGCGGCTCTGAGCAGTTCTTC.

Only a few counts were recorded for this clonotype. The CDR3 DNA reads as TGTGCCAGCAGCTTAAACGGCCCTACGAGCACAGATACGCAGTATTTT. Translated: CASSLNGPTSTDTQYF. This chain uses TRBV7-2 with TRBJ2-3, with unresolved D. Trimming stripped 2 bases from V and 0 bases from J, with 12 bases between. Germline assignment: CDR1 SGHTA and CDR2 FQGNSA. The CDR3 extends over 16 amino acids.